These 10 T cell receptor beta chains were sequenced from one sample in a study of cytomegalovirus exposure and HLA in healthy donors. PCR employed 60 Vbeta and 13 Jbeta primers. The protocol was immunoSEQ multiplex PCR, while the TCRdb copy is restricted to in-frame clones and leaves out a portion. The sample lists 45,000 to 70,000 clones; around four fifths were seen once. Sample: PBMCs. The receptors originated from a man aged 25-45 years in good health and CMV-seronegative.

V and J are TRBV11-3 and TRBJ2-7, with D possibly being TRBD2 (6 bases). Trimming removed 1 base at V and 6 bases at J, with 16 bases between. The CDR3 runs 15 residues. CDR1 is SGHNT and CDR2 is YENEEA in the germline V gene. The CDR3 bases are TGTGCCAGCAGCTTAGCCTCTAGCGACGGGGGCGAGCAGTACTTC. It codes for CASSLASSDGGEQYF.

The gene calls are TRBV7-2 and TRBJ1-1; D gene unclear. This CDR3 is 13 amino acids long. With 4 bases removed from V and 1 base from J, the gap between germline ends came to 7 bases. Per germline, CDR1 SGHTA and CDR2 FQGNSA. The CDR3 sequence: CASSSFPNTEAFF. The CDR3 DNA follows: TGTGCCAGCAGCTCCTTTCCGAACACTGAAGCTTTCTTT.

The rearrangement uses TRBV4-3 and TRBJ1-1, with D hard to call. The CDR3 covers 13 residues. CDR1 is LGHNA, CDR2 YSLEER, per germline. Trimming removed 5 bases from V and 1 base from J, with 8 bases in between. The CDR3 coding sequence is TGCGCCAGCAGCGCCGGGAGGAACACTGAAGCTTTCTTT. Its translation is CASSAGRNTEAFF.

The J gene is TRBJ2-7, the V gene TRBV27; no clear D gene. This CDR3 contains 15 residues. The germline gives CDR1 MNHEY, CDR2 SMNVEV (reference sequence). Trimming removed 4 bases at V and 0 bases at J, with 13 bases between. CDR3 in amino acids: CASSSFRLSSYEQYF. The CDR3, as DNA: TGTGCCAGCAGTTCCTTCAGGCTCAGCTCCTACGAGCAGTACTTC.

This clone was detected only once. The chain recombines TRBV2 with TRBJ2-6, with unresolved D. V was clipped by 5 bases and J by 1 base, with 12 bases between them. The CDR3 loop spans 16 amino acids. The germline V gene has CDR1 SNHLY and CDR2 FYNNEI. CDR3 in amino acids: CASSLRLVSGANVLTF. The DNA of the CDR3 is TGTGCCAGCAGTCTACGACTGGTTTCTGGGGCCAACGTCCTGACTTTC.

This clone occurred a few times. The chain recombines TRBV19 with TRBJ2-6, with D possibly matching TRBD2 (6 bases). Trimming took 4 bases from V and 4 from J, leaving 11 bases between them. The CDR3 sequence is 15 residues long. CDR1 and CDR2 (germline): LNHDA, SQIVND (reference sequence). CDR3 bases: TGTGCCAGTAGTAAGGGAGGAACCGGGGCCAACGTCCTGACTTTC. Translation: CASSKGGTGANVLTF.

This clone was observed a few times. The chain links TRBV4-3 to TRBJ2-7; TRBD2 matches at 7 bases. Trimming took 4 bases from V and 5 from J; bases not matched to a gene: 14. The germline gives CDR1 LGHNA, CDR2 YSLEER. The CDR3 extends over 16 amino acids. The CDR3 DNA reads as TGCGCCAGCAGCCCCACGATAGCGGGTTATGACAACGAGCAGTACTTC. Protein sequence: CASSPTIAGYDNEQYF.

V gene TRBV4-3 combines with J gene TRBJ2-3; 9 bases line up with TRBD2. Germline CDR1 is LGHNA and CDR2 is YSLEER. The V segment lost 0 bases and the J segment 4 bases; nucleotides outside the gene matches: 2. The CDR3 is made up of 15 amino acids. The CDR3 DNA reads TGCGCCAGCAGCCAAGATCGCGGGGGGGCAGATACGCAGTATTTT. This gives the protein CASSQDRGGADTQYF.

The rearrangement uses TRBV15 and TRBJ2-5; D may be TRBD1 (7 bases). CDR3 length: 15 amino acids. The V gene's germline CDR1 is LNHNV and CDR2 YYDKDF (reference sequence). Between the trimmed V and J ends, which lost 1 base and 5 bases, there was a span of 14 bases. The CDR3 region has the DNA TGTGCCACCAGCAGAGGACAGGGAGGAGGTGAGACCCAGTACTTC. Encoded protein: CATSRGQGGGETQYF.

This clone is a singleton in its sample. This chain joins TRBV6-1 and TRBJ2-2; D possibly corresponds to TRBD1 (6 bases). Germline V gene data show CDR1 as MNHNS and CDR2 as SASEGT. The CDR3 is 16 residues long. V was clipped by 3 bases and J by 6 bases, with 17 bases between them. The CDR3 sequence: CASSDGGNRVPGELFF. CDR3 coding DNA: TGTGCCAGCAGTGACGGTGGGAACAGGGTCCCCGGGGAGCTGTTTTTT.